Below are 17 T cell receptor beta chains sequenced from a single sample in a study of T cell changes during pregnancy in multiple sclerosis (dated 2019 in TCRdb). The library was prepared using the immunoSEQ multiplex PCR assay. TCRdb stores this immuneACCESS table with in-frame sequences only. Part of the clones is absent; in the studies checked, under half of the shortfall reflects unresolved V genes, and no reason is known for the rest. For this sample the table gives roughly 36,000 clones, of which 90% to 95% were detected only once. Clones ranked in the top ten supply about 6.3% of the sample. The material was CD8+ T cells from peripheral blood mononuclear cells, obtained in the second trimester of pregnancy. The receptors originated from a female donor with multiple sclerosis, enrolled in a pregnancy study.

V gene TRBV9 combines with J gene TRBJ2-1; D is uncertain. The CDR3 spans 11 residues. Germline V gene data show CDR1 as SGDLS and CDR2 as YYNGEE. Trimming stripped 2 bases from V and 9 bases from J, with 6 bases between. CDR3 region: CASSVSVEQFF. CDR3 sequence (DNA): TGTGCCAGCAGCGTCTCAGTTGAGCAGTTCTTC.

This clone appeared once. V usage is TRBV5-8 and J usage is TRBJ2-1; 10 bases line up with TRBD2. V lost 0 bases, J lost 0 bases, and 6 bases stayed unmatched. Germline loops: CDR1 SGHTS, CDR2 YDEGEE. CDR3 size: 18 residues. The CDR3 is CASSLEVAGGVSYNEQFF. The CDR3 nucleotides are TGTGCCAGCAGCTTGGAGGTAGCGGGAGGTGTCTCCTACAATGAGCAGTTCTTC.

The chain joins TRBV5-8 to TRBJ1-2; 12 bases fit TRBD1. The V segment lost 4 bases and the J segment 6 bases; nucleotides outside the gene matches: 10. CDR1 and CDR2 (germline): SGHTS, YDEGEE. The CDR3 contains 16 residues. The CDR3 sequence is CASSSPRGTGGDGYTF. The CDR3 bases are TGTGCCAGCAGCAGCCCTCGGGGGACAGGGGGCGATGGCTACACCTTC. The full variable domain, rest sourced from reference TRBV5-8 and TRBJ1-2, is EAGVTQSPTHLIKTRGQQATLRCSPISGHTSVYWYQQALGLGLQFLLWYDEGEERNRGNFPPRFSGRQFPNYSSELNVNALELEDSALYLCASSSPRGTGGDGYTFGSGTRLTVV.

This rearrangement joins TRBV4-1 to TRBJ1-5; D is uncertain. CDR1 is MGHRA and CDR2 is YSYEKL in the germline V gene. Trimming shortened V by 0 bases and J by 7 bases, and 13 bases separated the two germline ends. The CDR3 length is 15 residues. The CDR3 reads CASSQEISIWQPQHF. For the CDR3, the DNA is TGCGCCAGCAGCCAAGAGATCAGTATTTGGCAGCCCCAGCATTTT.

This sequence joins TRBV7-2 and TRBJ2-1, with 15 positions matching TRBD2. The trim removed 3 bases at V and 10 bases at J, leaving 7 bases unmatched. CDR3 size: 16 residues. The V gene's germline CDR1 is SGHTA and CDR2 FQGNSA. The CDR3 spells CASSLTGLAGGEEQFF. CDR3 sequence (DNA): TGTGCCAGCAGCTTGACGGGACTAGCGGGGGGCGAGGAGCAGTTCTTC.

This chain links TRBV19 with TRBJ1-2; D is unclear. Looked up from germline, CDR1 is LNHDA and CDR2 is SQIVND (reference sequence). Trimming removed 4 bases from V and 4 bases from J, with 19 bases in between. The CDR3 spans 16 residues. The CDR3 loop is CASSTPGGSSSYGYTF. CDR3 DNA sequence: TGTGCCAGTAGTACCCCTGGAGGGTCCTCCTCCTATGGCTACACCTTC.

CDR3: CASSFERGLSYEQYF. The CDR3 DNA follows: TGTGCCAGCAGCTTTGAGCGAGGTCTCTCCTACGAGCAGTACTTC. The chain joins TRBV5-5 to TRBJ2-7; no firm D call. Germline assignment: CDR1 SGHKS and CDR2 YYEKEE (reference sequence). The CDR3 runs 15 residues. Trimming stripped 2 bases from V and 0 bases from J, with 12 bases between.

This clone has a handful of counts. The V gene is TRBV27, the J gene TRBJ2-7; 12 positions agree with TRBD2. V lost 8 bases and J lost 3; bases outside the gene matches: 2. Per germline, CDR1 MNHEY and CDR2 SMNVEV (reference sequence). CDR3 length equals 13 residues. CDR3 in amino acids: CASGLAGRYEQYF. The CDR3 DNA reads as TGTGCCAGCGGACTAGCGGGACGCTACGAGCAGTACTTC.

The chain's CDR3 is CASSLARGAGTEAFF. DNA for the CDR3: TGCGCCAGCAGCTTGGCTCGGGGGGCAGGTACTGAAGCTTTCTTT. V gene TRBV5-1 combines with J gene TRBJ1-1; the D gene is possibly TRBD1 (6 bases). The germline gives CDR1 SGHRS, CDR2 YFSETQ. The CDR3 loop spans 15 amino acids. Trimming stripped 0 bases from V and 5 bases from J, with 14 bases between.

The chain has TRBV27 and TRBJ1-1, with 9 bases matching TRBD1. V dropped 4 bases and J dropped 8; count of bases not matched to a gene: 2. The CDR3 covers 12 residues. Germline V gene data show CDR1 as MNHEY and CDR2 as SMNVEV (reference sequence). The CDR3 loop reads CASSWTGAEAFF. The CDR3 region has the DNA TGTGCCAGCAGTTGGACAGGGGCCGAAGCTTTCTTT.

The chain employs TRBV2 and TRBJ1-5; 7 bases align to TRBD1. Germline CDR1 SNHLY, CDR2 FYNNEI. V lost 3 bases and J lost 7; bases outside the gene matches: 12. There are 16 residues in the CDR3. The CDR3 region has the DNA TGTGCCAGCAGTGAGTGGACAGGACTTTTGAGCCAGCCCCAGCATTTT. Translated: CASSEWTGLLSQPQHF.

This chain links TRBV6-5 with TRBJ2-1, with TRBD2 matching over 11 bases. V trimming: 4 bases; J trimming: 7 bases; junction bases outside the gene matches: 6. Germline V lookup: CDR1 MNHEY, CDR2 SVGAGI. CDR3 length equals 15 residues. The CDR3 loop reads CASSSTSGGRNEQFF. CDR3 nucleotide sequence: TGTGCCAGCAGTTCAACTAGCGGGGGAAGAAATGAGCAGTTCTTC.

This chain joins TRBV19 and TRBJ2-7; TRBD1 is a possible D gene (5 bases). V dropped 3 bases and J dropped 1 base, with 13 bases sitting between them. Germline V gene data show CDR1 as LNHDA and CDR2 as SQIVND (reference sequence). This CDR3 comprises 15 residues. CDR3 region: CASSITAGQSYEQYF. DNA of the CDR3: TGTGCCAGTAGTATTACGGCAGGGCAGTCCTACGAGCAGTACTTC.

DNA of the CDR3: TGTGCCTGGATCCTGGGGGGGGGAATTTTGGATTCACCCCTCCACTTT. This gives the protein CAWILGGGILDSPLHF. The chain carries TRBV30 and TRBJ1-6; D is possibly TRBD1 (5 bases). Trimming took 4 bases from V and 8 from J, leaving 21 bases between them. Germline-derived CDR1 and CDR2 are GTSNPN and SVGIG (reference sequence). This CDR3 spans 16 amino acids.

The chain employs TRBV6-1 and TRBJ2-1; possible D gene TRBD2, 5 bases. The V end lost 0 bases, the J end lost 6 bases, and 9 bases lay between the germline ends. Germline lookup yields CDR1 MNHNS and CDR2 SASEGT. This CDR3 spans 14 amino acids. The chain's CDR3 is CASSEAKLVNEQFF. CDR3 nucleotide sequence: TGTGCCAGCAGTGAAGCAAAACTAGTCAATGAGCAGTTCTTC.

This chain joins TRBV4-2 and TRBJ2-7, with TRBD1 matching 7 bases. The V segment lost 3 bases and the J segment 1 base; nucleotides outside the gene matches: 6. The CDR3 runs to 15 residues. From germline, CDR1 is LGHNA and CDR2 YNFKEQ. CDR3: CASSHEDRQSYEQYF. CDR3 coding DNA: TGTGCCAGCAGCCATGAGGACAGGCAATCCTACGAGCAGTACTTC.

The chain couples TRBV5-1 to TRBJ2-7; 7 bases line up with TRBD1. CDR3 length equals 13 residues. Germline V CDR1 and CDR2: SGHRS, YFSETQ. Trimming at V came to 3 bases and at J to 2 bases, leaving 2 bases not matched to a gene. The CDR3 region has the DNA TGCGCCAGCAGCTCCGACAGGGCCTACGAGCAGTACTTC. Residues: CASSSDRAYEQYF.